This T cell receptor (beta chain) was captured by sequencing in a study of blood T cell repertoires in COVID-19. Turning to the study itself: Specimens from acute and convalescent COVID-19 originated in the United States, Italy and Spain. The analysed material was cDNA or gDNA that came from T cells, B-cell-depleted T cells, or PBMCs.

The data were produced by immunoSEQ multiplex PCR, yet TCRdb's version contains in-frame clones alone and is incomplete. Seen here are over 200,000 clones, 65% to 85% observed once, and the top ten hold 5.7%. The V segment lost 5 bases and the J segment 6 bases; nucleotides outside the gene matches: 7. Germline CDR1 and CDR2: SQVTM and ANQGSEA. This CDR3 comprises 13 residues. The sample taken for sequencing was peripheral blood. The TCR originated in a man aged 80 or over with acute or convalescent COVID-19. The chain recombines TRBV29-1 with TRBJ2-5; TRBD1 aligns across 9 bases. This CDR3 reads CSVRGQGIKTQYF. CDR3 nucleotide sequence: TGCAGCGTTCGGGGACAGGGTATTAAGACCCAGTACTTC. Together with reference TRBV29-1 and TRBJ2-5, the CDR3 gives the full variable domain: SAVISQKPSRDICQRGTSLTIQCQVDSQVTMMFWYRQQPGQSLTLIATANQGSEATYESGFVIDKFPISRPNLTFSTLTVSNMSPEDSSIYLCSVRGQGIKTQYFGPGTRLLVL.